The clone carrying this T cell receptor (beta chain) appeared a few times. These data come from a study of blood T cell repertoires in COVID-19. Study information: From the United States, Italy and Spain came samples of acute and convalescent COVID-19.

This CDR3 is 13 amino acids long. The germline gives CDR1 LGHNA, CDR2 YNFKEQ. V was cut by 1 base and J by 7 bases, with 8 bases left in between. Profiled with immunoSEQ multiplex PCR; TCRdb holds only in-frame clones, not every one. The repertoire holds roughly 410,000 clones, with about 90% as singletons. This clonotype originated in an older woman with COVID-19, enrolled during active disease. Material for sequencing was peripheral blood. This chain connects TRBV4-2 to TRBJ1-5, with unresolved D. The CDR3 DNA is TGTGCCAGCAGCCAAGGCGCGGAACAGCCCCAGCATTTT. Translation: CASSQGAEQPQHF.